A single sample gave rise to the 21 T cell receptor beta chains below, sequenced in a study of regulatory T cells in long-lasting Graves disease. Arm-PCR of CDR3 regions with iRepertoire HTBI primers generated TCR beta libraries. TCRdb reprocessed the multiplex PCR reads via MiXCR and lists one record per CDR3 protein. The sample lists 440,000 or so distinct CDR3 sequences; 15% to 20% were seen once. Time point described: newly diagnosed GD, antithyroid drugs for less than 3 months. PBMC-extracted RNA yielded the TCR library. The sample was also reused in another study, on T cells in Graves' hyperthyroidism and ophthalmopathy.

This material consisted of peripheral blood mononuclear cells (PBMCs), taken at new diagnosis, from a patient treated with antithyroid drugs. The source of these receptors is a woman aged 25 to 45 with Graves disease.

This clonotype was found many times. The chain uses TRBV20-1 and TRBJ2-7, with D perhaps TRBD2 (6 bases). The CDR3 has 16 residues. Germline loops: CDR1 DFQATT, CDR2 SNEGSKA (reference sequence). The V end lost 1 base, the J end lost 4 bases, and 20 bases lay between the germline ends. The CDR3: CSARAPLADTQYEQYF. CDR3 bases: TGCAGTGCTAGAGCCCCATTAGCGGACACACAATACGAGCAGTACTTC.

This clonotype was seen repeatedly, ten times or more. The gene calls are TRBV6-1 and TRBJ2-3; D not certain. CDR1 is MNHNS, CDR2 SASEGT, per germline. The CDR3 contains 13 residues. Trimming pared 1 base from V and 6 bases from J, leaving 8 bases between. The CDR3 DNA reads as TGTGCCAGCAGTGAAGTTCGTACCGATACGCAGTATTTT. This encodes CASSEVRTDTQYF.

As concerns this clonotype: A read error is possible here, since a much larger clone lies one base away. This CDR3 fails to terminate in the conserved phenylalanine or tryptophan, so it likely reflects a read error. The genes are TRBV20-1 and TRBJ1-6; D is unresolved. V lost 0 bases and J lost 10, with 7 bases in between. The CDR3 covers 12 residues. Germline V lookup: CDR1 DFQATT, CDR2 SNEGSKA (reference sequence). The CDR3 DNA reads TGCAGTGCTAGAGACCCCAGCTCACCCCTCCACTCT. Translating it yields CSARDPSSPLHS.

There are many counts of this clonotype. This chain links TRBV20-1 with TRBJ1-1; possibly TRBD1 for D (5 bases). This CDR3 is built from 12 residues. CDR1 and CDR2 (germline): DFQATT, SNEGSKA (reference sequence). The V end was cut by 5 bases, the J end by 4 bases, with 11 bases between. DNA for the CDR3: TGCAGTGCTCAGAATACAGGCACTGAAGCTTTCTTT. This translates into CSAQNTGTEAFF.

V is TRBV30 and J is TRBJ2-7; 8 positions agree with TRBD2. Germline CDR1 and CDR2: GTSNPN and SVGIG (reference sequence). The CDR3 length is 14 residues. Trimming at V came to 0 bases and at J to 6 bases, leaving 7 bases not matched to a gene. The chain's CDR3 is CAWSVGRAGTEQYF. The DNA of the CDR3 is TGTGCCTGGAGTGTCGGGAGGGCCGGGACCGAGCAGTACTTC.

Comment on this clonotype: A much larger clone differs from this one at a single base, so this may be a read error. The CDR3 does not end in the conserved phenylalanine or tryptophan, so this is likely a read error. The chain joins TRBV14 to TRBJ2-5; 7 bases are a match to TRBD2. The CDR3 extends over 14 amino acids. CDR1 and CDR2 (germline): SGHDN, FVKESK. Trimming took 4 bases from V and 5 from J; bases not matched to a gene: 7. The DNA for the CDR3 is TGTGCCAGCAGCCTTCCCGGGAGGACGGAGACCCAGTACTAC. Protein product: CASSLPGRTETQYY.

Worth noting for this clonotype: Germline and junction disagree at one end, which may indicate a read error. CDR3 coding DNA: TGTACCAGCAGCTTAGGATTGGCGGCAGACCTAGATGAGCAGTTCTTC. It translates to CTSSLGLAADLDEQFF. The chain couples TRBV11-3 to TRBJ2-1, with D unclear. Germline CDR1 is SGHNT and CDR2 is YENEEA. The CDR3 loop spans 16 amino acids.

At least ten counts were recorded for this clonotype. The chain links TRBV5-1 to TRBJ1-3; D is undetermined. Deletions cut 0 bases from V and 0 bases from J, with 10 bases between. Germline CDR1 and CDR2: SGHRS and YFSETQ. CDR3 length: 16 residues. The CDR3 spells CASSLGHGSSGNTIYF. CDR3 DNA: TGCGCCAGCAGCTTGGGGCACGGGAGCTCTGGAAACACCATATATTTT.

This chain uses TRBV24-1 with TRBJ2-3, with 11 nucleotides matching TRBD2. The CDR3 totals 15 residues. Germline lookup yields CDR1 KGHDR and CDR2 SFDVKD. Trimming cost V 6 bases and J 5 bases; bases outside gene matches: 6. The CDR3 region has the DNA TGTGCCACCAGTCCCTCTAGCGGGAGGTTAGATACGCAGTATTTT. Its translation: CATSPSSGRLDTQYF.

This clonotype was counted many times. V usage is TRBV6-2 or TRBV6-3 and J usage is TRBJ2-5; D gene uncertain. The CDR3 loop spans 13 amino acids. Germline CDR1 MNHEY, CDR2 SVGEGT. The germline V and J ends were trimmed by 4 bases and 5 bases, with 11 bases remaining between them. CDR3 residues: CASSLTDDETQYF. Written as DNA, the CDR3 is TGTGCCAGCAGTTTAACAGATGACGAGACCCAGTACTTC.

V and J are TRBV29-1 and TRBJ1-1, with 7 nucleotides matching TRBD1. The CDR3 totals 15 residues. The germline V gene has CDR1 SQVTM and CDR2 ANQGSEA. Trimming at V came to 4 bases and at J to 0 bases, leaving 8 bases not matched to a gene. Written as DNA, the CDR3 is TGCAGCGTTGTAGGGACAGACCAGATGAACACTGAAGCTTTCTTT. It specifies CSVVGTDQMNTEAFF.

This clonotype was counted only a few times. The J gene is TRBJ2-7, the V gene TRBV20-1, with a tentative D call TRBD1 (5 bases). The CDR3 has 11 amino acids. CDR1 DFQATT and CDR2 SNEGSKA come from the germline V gene (reference sequence). Trimming cost V 6 bases and J 6 bases, with 12 bases left between them. CDR3 in DNA: TGCAGTGCCAAGGCAGGGCTCGAGCAGTACTTC. This encodes CSAKAGLEQYF.

This clonotype was detected ten times or more. The chain carries TRBV3-1 and TRBJ1-1; D uncertain. The CDR3 runs 18 residues. Germline-derived CDR1 and CDR2 are LGHDT and YNNKEL (reference sequence). V was trimmed by 5 bases and J by 2 bases, leaving 24 bases between them. The DNA for the CDR3 is TGTGCCAGCAGCGGGAGACAAGACGAAGCCGTCCCAAACACTGAAGCTTTCTTT. It translates to CASSGRQDEAVPNTEAFF.

The chain combines TRBV18 with TRBJ1-1; D is ambiguous. The germline V and J ends were trimmed by 2 bases and 1 base, with 8 bases remaining between them. Per germline, CDR1 KGHSH and CDR2 LQKENI. The CDR3 has 14 amino acids. The CDR3 DNA reads as TGTGCCAGCTCACCAGGGGTAGCGAACACTGAAGCTTTCTTT. Amino acid sequence: CASSPGVANTEAFF. Based on the CDR3 plus reference TRBV18 and TRBJ1-1, the full variable domain is NAGVMQNPRHLVRRRGQEARLRCSPMKGHSHVYWYRQLPEEGLKFMVYLQKENIIDESGMPKERFSAEFPKEGPSILRIQQVVRGDSAAYFCASSPGVANTEAFFGQGTRLTVV.

In regard to this clonotype: A junction end diverges from the germline sequence, so it may reflect a read error. This chain links TRBV10-3 with TRBJ2-5; possible D gene TRBD1, 7 bases. Germline-derived CDR1 and CDR2 are ENHRY and SYGVKD. This CDR3 contains 17 residues. CDR3 sequence (DNA): TGTGCCACCAGTGAGTCGCGGGGAACAGGGGTCGCAGAGACCCAGTACTTC. This sequence encodes CATSESRGTGVAETQYF.

This clonotype was counted at least ten times. The rearrangement links TRBV7-9 to TRBJ2-1; the match to TRBD1 covers 8 bases. Per germline, CDR1 SEHNR and CDR2 FQNEAQ (reference sequence). Trimming removed 5 bases from V and 10 bases from J; junction bases left unmatched: 7. This CDR3 is 13 amino acids long. The CDR3 DNA is TGTGCCAGCAGCCCCCTAGACAGGGGCGAGCAGTTCTTC. Translation gives CASSPLDRGEQFF.

The chain uses TRBV20-1 and TRBJ2-7; TRBD1 aligns across 7 bases. The CDR3 spans 12 residues. The germline V gene encodes CDR1 DFQATT and CDR2 SNEGSKA (reference sequence). The trim removed 6 bases at V and 3 bases at J, leaving 5 bases unmatched. The CDR3 reads CSAKTGSYEQYF. CDR3 sequence (DNA): TGCAGTGCAAAGACAGGGAGCTACGAGCAGTACTTC.

This clonotype was counted many times. The rearrangement joins TRBV18 to TRBJ2-1, with a tentative D call TRBD1 (5 bases). This CDR3 contains 14 residues. Germline CDR1 reads KGHSH; CDR2 reads LQKENI. V lost 5 bases and J lost 7, with 15 bases in between. The CDR3 region is CASSREDSLNEQFF. The DNA of the CDR3 is TGTGCCAGCTCAAGAGAAGACAGCCTAAATGAGCAGTTCTTC.

This clonotype was seen ten or more times. The chain has TRBV20-1 and TRBJ2-7; D perhaps matches TRBD1 (6 bases). This CDR3 region has 15 residues. The germline V gene encodes CDR1 DFQATT and CDR2 SNEGSKA (reference sequence). Trimming cost V 0 bases and J 2 bases, with 14 bases left between them. In DNA, the CDR3 is TGCAGTGCTAGAGAGGGGAGACAGGATCCCTACGAGCAGTACTTC. Translation gives CSAREGRQDPYEQYF.

This clonotype came up many times. This chain links TRBV28 with TRBJ2-7; a weak D match, TRBD2 (6 bases). V lost 3 bases to trimming and J lost 7 bases, with 10 bases between them. This CDR3 comprises 12 residues. Germline lookup yields CDR1 MDHEN and CDR2 SYDVKM. CDR3 protein: CASSFLEGEQYF. CDR3 coding DNA: TGTGCCAGCAGTTTTTTGGAGGGGGAGCAGTACTTC.

On this clonotype: At one end, the junction sequence differs from germline, possibly due to a read error. The gene calls are TRBV27 and TRBJ2-5; TRBD2 agrees at 7 bases. This CDR3 contains 16 residues. Germline V gene data show CDR1 as MNHEY and CDR2 as SMNVEV (reference sequence). The CDR3 here is CASSQASGAGQVTQYF. The CDR3 DNA sequence: TGTGCCAGCAGCCAGGCTAGCGGAGCGGGGCAAGTGACCCAGTACTTC.